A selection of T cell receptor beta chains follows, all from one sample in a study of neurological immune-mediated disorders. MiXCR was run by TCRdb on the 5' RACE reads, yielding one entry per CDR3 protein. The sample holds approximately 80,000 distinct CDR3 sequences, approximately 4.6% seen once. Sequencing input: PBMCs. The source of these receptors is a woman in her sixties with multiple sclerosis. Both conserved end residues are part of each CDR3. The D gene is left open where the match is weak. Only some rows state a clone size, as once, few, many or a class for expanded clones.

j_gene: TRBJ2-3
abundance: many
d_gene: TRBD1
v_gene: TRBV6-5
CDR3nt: TGTGCCAGCAGTCGGACAGGGACTAGCACAGATACGCAGTATTTT
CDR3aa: CASSRTGTSTDTQYF

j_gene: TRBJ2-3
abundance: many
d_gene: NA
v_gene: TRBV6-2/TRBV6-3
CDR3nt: TGTGCCAGCAGTTACTCGTGGGGCGCAAGAGGCACAGATACGCAGTATTTT
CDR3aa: CASSYSWGARGTDTQYF

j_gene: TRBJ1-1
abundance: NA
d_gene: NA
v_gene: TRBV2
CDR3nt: TGTGCCAGCAGTGAAGCGCTTCTCTCCGGAAAAGCTTTCTTT
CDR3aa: CASSEALLSGKAFF

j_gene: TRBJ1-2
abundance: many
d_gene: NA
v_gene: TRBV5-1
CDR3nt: TGCGCCAGCATGTTCGGGGGCCGGGGCGGCTACACCTTC
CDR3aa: CASMFGGRGGYTF

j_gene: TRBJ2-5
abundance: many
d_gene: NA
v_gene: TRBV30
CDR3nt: TGTGCCTGGGTGCTGAGCAGGGACTTCCAAGAGACCCAGTACTTC
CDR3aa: CAWVLSRDFQETQYF

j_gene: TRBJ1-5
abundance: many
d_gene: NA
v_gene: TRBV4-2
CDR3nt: TGTGCCAGCAGCCAAGATGTCCAACAGCCCCAGCATTTT
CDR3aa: CASSQDVQQPQHF

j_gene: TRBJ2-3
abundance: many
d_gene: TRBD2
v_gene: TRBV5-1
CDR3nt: TGCGCCAGCAGCCCCCCCGGGACTAGCGGCACAGATACGCAGTATTTT
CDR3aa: CASSPPGTSGTDTQYF

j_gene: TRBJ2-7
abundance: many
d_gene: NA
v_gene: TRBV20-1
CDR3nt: TGCAGTGGACCCCGGGACGGCGGCACCTACGAGCAGTACTTC
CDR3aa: CSGPRDGGTYEQYF

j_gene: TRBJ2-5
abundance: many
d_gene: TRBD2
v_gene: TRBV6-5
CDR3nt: TGTGCCAGCAGTTACTGGCGGGGGGTCCAAGAGACCCAGTACTTC
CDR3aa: CASSYWRGVQETQYF

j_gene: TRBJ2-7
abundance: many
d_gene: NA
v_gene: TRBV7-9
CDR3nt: TGTGCCAGCAGCTTAATGGTATACCAGGGGTACGAGCAGTACTTC
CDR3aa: CASSLMVYQGYEQYF

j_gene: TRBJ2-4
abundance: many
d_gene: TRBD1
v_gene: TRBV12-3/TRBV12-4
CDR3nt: TGTGCCAGTCGACAGGGGGCCAAAAACATTCAGTACTTC
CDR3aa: CASRQGAKNIQYF

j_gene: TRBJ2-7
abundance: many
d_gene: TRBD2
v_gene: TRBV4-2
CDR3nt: TGTGCCAGCAGACAGACTAGCGGAACCTACGAGCAGTACTTC
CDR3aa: CASRQTSGTYEQYF

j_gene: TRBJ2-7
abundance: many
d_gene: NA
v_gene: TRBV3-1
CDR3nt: TGTGCCAGCAGCCAAGATCTGGCAAACTCCTACGAGCAGTACTTC
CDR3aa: CASSQDLANSYEQYF

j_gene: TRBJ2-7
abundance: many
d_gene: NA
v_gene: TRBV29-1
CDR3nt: TGCAGCACCCGGGACACTGCCTACGAGCAGTACTTC
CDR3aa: CSTRDTAYEQYF

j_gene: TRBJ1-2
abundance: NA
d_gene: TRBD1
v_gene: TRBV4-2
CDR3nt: TGTGCCAGCAGCCAGAGGACAGGGTTGGGCTACACCTTC
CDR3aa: CASSQRTGLGYTF

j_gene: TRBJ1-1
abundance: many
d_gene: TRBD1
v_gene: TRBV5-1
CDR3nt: TGCGCCAGCAGCATACAGGGGGGCATGAACACTGAAGCTTTCTTT
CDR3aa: CASSIQGGMNTEAFF

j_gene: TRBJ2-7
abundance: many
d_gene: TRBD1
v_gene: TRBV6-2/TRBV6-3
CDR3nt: TGTGCCAGCAGATCGACAGGGGTCAACGAGCAGTACTTC
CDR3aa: CASRSTGVNEQYF

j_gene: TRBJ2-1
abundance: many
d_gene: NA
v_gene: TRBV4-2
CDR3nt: TGTGCCAGCAGCCAAGATGGGGCCGAAGTGGATGAGCAGTTCTTC
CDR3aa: CASSQDGAEVDEQFF

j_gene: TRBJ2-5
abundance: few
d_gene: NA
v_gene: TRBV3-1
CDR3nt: TGTGCCAGCAGCCAACGATCAAGGGAGACCCAGTACTTC
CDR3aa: CASSQRSRETQYF

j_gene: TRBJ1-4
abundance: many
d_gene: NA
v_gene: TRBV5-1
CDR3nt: TGCGCCAGCAGCTCGCTCCTTGGGGAAAAACTGTTTTTT
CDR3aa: CASSSLLGEKLFF

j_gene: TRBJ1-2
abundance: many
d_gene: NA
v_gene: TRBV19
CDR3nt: TGTGCCAGTAACTTCGGACAGATATACACCTTC
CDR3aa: CASNFGQIYTF

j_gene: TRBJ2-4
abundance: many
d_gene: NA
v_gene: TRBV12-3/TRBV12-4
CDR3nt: TGTGCCAGCAGTTTCCGAAACATCCTAGCCAAAAACATTCAGTACTTC
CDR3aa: CASSFRNILAKNIQYF

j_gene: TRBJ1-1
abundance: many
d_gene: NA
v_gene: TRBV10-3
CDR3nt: TGTGCCATCAGTGAGGGAGACTTGGGCACTGAAGCTTTCTTT
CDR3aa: CAISEGDLGTEAFF

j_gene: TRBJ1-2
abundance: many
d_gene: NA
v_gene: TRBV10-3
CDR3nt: TGTGCCATCAGCCCCCGGACGGAAGTCTATGGCTACACCTTC
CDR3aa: CAISPRTEVYGYTF

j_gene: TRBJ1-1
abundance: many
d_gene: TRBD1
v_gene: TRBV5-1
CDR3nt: TGCGCCAGCAGCTGGGACAGGGTGAACACTGAAGCTTTCTTT
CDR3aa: CASSWDRVNTEAFF

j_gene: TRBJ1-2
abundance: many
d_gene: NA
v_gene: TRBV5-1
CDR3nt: TGCGCCAGCAGCTTGCCCCGACAGGATAACTATGGCTACACCTTC
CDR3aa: CASSLPRQDNYGYTF

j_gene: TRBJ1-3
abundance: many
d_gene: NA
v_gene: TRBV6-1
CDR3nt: TGTGCCAGCACCTCCTCTGGAAACACCATATATTTT
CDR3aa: CASTSSGNTIYF

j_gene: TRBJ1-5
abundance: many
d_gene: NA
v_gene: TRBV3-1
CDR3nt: TGTGCCAGCAGCCTTCCGCCCGGGCCGCCCCAGCATTTT
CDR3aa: CASSLPPGPPQHF

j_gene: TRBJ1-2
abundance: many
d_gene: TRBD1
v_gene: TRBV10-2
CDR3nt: TGCGCCAGCAGTGAGTCCGGACAGGAATATGGCTACACCTTC
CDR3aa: CASSESGQEYGYTF

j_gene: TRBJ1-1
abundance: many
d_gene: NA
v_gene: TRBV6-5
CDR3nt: TGTGCCAGCAGAGTACATGCCCTGAACACTGAAGCTTTCTTT
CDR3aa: CASRVHALNTEAFF

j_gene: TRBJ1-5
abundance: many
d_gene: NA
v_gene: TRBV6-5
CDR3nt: TGTGCCAGCAGTTACTCGCCCCGGGGGCAAGGGCCCCAGCATTTT
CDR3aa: CASSYSPRGQGPQHF

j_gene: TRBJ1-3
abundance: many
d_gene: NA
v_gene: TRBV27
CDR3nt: TGTGCCAGCAGTCCGACAGAACCTGGAAACACCATATATTTT
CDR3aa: CASSPTEPGNTIYF

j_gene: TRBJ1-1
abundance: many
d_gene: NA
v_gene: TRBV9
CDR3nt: TGTGCCAGCAGCGTAGTTAACACTGAAGCTTTCTTT
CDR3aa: CASSVVNTEAFF

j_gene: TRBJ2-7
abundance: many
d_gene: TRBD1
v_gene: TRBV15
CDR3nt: TGTGCCACCAGCCGACAGGGGCCCTACGAGCAGTACTTC
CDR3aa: CATSRQGPYEQYF